The 6 T cell receptor beta chains in this list originate from one sample, sequenced in a study of blood T cells in healthy people across ages. For the second PCR, which ran for 7 to 11 cycles, a sample-barcoded 5' primer and a J-beta primer mix were used. Each CDR3 protein gets one entry after TCRdb re-called the 5' RACE reads with MiXCR. The table lists hundreds of thousands of distinct CDR3 sequences, 40% to 60% of them singletons. Sequenced sample: blood. The source of these receptors is a man aged 25 to 40 in good health.

The V gene is TRBV28, the J gene TRBJ2-1, with 10 positions matching TRBD2. V trimming: 2 bases; J trimming: 0 bases; junction bases outside the gene matches: 4. This CDR3 contains 17 residues. Looked up from germline, CDR1 is MDHEN and CDR2 is SYDVKM. CDR3 coding DNA: TGTGCCAGCAGTTTAGCTAGCGGGGGAAGCTCCTACAATGAGCAGTTCTTC. Encoded protein: CASSLASGGSSYNEQFF.

The chain carries TRBV5-1 and TRBJ2-3, with 14 bases lining up with TRBD2. With 4 bases clipped from V and 4 bases from J, the junction kept 5 bases outside the gene matches. The CDR3 runs to 16 residues. The germline gives CDR1 SGHRS, CDR2 YFSETQ. The DNA of the CDR3 is TGCGCCAGCAGCCGAGGGACTAGCGGGGGATCAGATACGCAGTATTTT. It translates to CASSRGTSGGSDTQYF.

Note on this clonotype: Mismatch with germline at one junction end may stem from a read error. This chain links TRBV10-3 with TRBJ2-1; D is unresolved. In germline, CDR1 is ENHRY, CDR2 SYGVKD. This CDR3 spans 17 amino acids. CDR3 amino acids: CVISFNNWAEIDNEQFF. The CDR3 DNA follows: TGTGTCATCAGTTTTAATAACTGGGCGGAAATTGACAATGAGCAGTTCTTC.

The chain couples TRBV6-2 or TRBV6-3 to TRBJ2-4, with a weak D call TRBD2 (6 bases). The assigned J gene may be wrong: the sequence end matches TRBJ2-7 better. Per the germline V gene, CDR1 is MNHEY and CDR2 is SVGEGT. The CDR3 totals 15 residues. The DNA of the CDR3 is TGTGCCAGCACCTATCAGGAGGGGTTAGCCTACGAGCAGTACTTC. It encodes CASTYQEGLAYEQYF.

This rearrangement joins TRBV27 to TRBJ2-7; weak D call: TRBD1 (6 bases). V shed 3 bases and J shed 3 bases, with 18 bases lying between them. The V gene's germline CDR1 is MNHEY and CDR2 SMNVEV (reference sequence). The CDR3 covers 16 residues. The CDR3 region has the DNA TGTGCCAGCAGTTTTAGGACAGACCGGGATCTCTACGAGCAGTACTTC. It specifies CASSFRTDRDLYEQYF.

The chain joins TRBV5-5 to TRBJ2-5; perhaps TRBD1 as D (6 bases). V was shortened by 4 bases and J by 5 bases, with 18 bases between the two germline ends. CDR3 length equals 15 residues. Per germline, CDR1 SGHKS and CDR2 YYEKEE (reference sequence). Here the CDR3 reads CASSAFTRGGETQYF. For the CDR3, the DNA is TGTGCCAGCAGCGCATTCACGAGAGGGGGTGAGACCCAGTACTTC.